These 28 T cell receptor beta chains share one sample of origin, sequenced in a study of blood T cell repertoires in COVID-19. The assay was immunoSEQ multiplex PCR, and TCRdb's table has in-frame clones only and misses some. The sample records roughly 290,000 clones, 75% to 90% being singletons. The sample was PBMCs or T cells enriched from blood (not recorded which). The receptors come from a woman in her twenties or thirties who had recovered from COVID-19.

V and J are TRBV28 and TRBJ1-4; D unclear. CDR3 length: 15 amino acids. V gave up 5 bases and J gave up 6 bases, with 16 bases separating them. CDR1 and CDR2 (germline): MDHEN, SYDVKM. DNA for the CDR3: TGTGCCAGCAGTCCGCGTCCGGGGTGGCATGAAAAACTGTTTTTT. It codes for CASSPRPGWHEKLFF.

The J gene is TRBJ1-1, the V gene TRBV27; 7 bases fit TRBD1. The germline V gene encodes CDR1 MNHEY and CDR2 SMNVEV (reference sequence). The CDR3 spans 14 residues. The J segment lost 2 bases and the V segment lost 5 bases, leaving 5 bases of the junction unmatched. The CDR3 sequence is CASSAGQTNTEAFF. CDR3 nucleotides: TGTGCCAGCAGTGCGGGACAGACCAACACTGAAGCTTTCTTT.

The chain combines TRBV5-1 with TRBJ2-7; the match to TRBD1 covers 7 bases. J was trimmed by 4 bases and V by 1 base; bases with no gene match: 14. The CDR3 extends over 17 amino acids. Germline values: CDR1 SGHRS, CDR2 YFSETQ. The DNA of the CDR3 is TGCGCCAGCAGCTTGAGATCTTGGGACAGATTTCAATACGAGCAGTACTTC. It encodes CASSLRSWDRFQYEQYF.

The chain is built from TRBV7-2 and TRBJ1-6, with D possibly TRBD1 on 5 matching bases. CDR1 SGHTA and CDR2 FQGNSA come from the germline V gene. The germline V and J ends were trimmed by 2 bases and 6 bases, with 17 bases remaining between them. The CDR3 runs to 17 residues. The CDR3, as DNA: TGTGCCAGCAGCTTAACCCTGGGGCGGGGAAGTAATTCACCCCTCCACTTT. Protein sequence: CASSLTLGRGSNSPLHF.

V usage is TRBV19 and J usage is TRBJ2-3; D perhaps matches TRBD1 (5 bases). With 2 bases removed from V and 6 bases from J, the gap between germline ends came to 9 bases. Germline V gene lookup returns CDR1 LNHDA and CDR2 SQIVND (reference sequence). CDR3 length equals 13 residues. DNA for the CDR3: TGTGCCAGTAGTATAAGGGGCTCGGATACGCAGTATTTT. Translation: CASSIRGSDTQYF.

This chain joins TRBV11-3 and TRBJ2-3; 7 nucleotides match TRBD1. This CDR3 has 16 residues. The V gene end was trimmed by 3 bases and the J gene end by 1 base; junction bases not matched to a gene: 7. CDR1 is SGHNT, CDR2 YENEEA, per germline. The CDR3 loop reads CASSLGDRGGTDTQYF. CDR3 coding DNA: TGTGCCAGCAGCTTGGGGGACAGAGGAGGCACAGATACGCAGTATTTT.

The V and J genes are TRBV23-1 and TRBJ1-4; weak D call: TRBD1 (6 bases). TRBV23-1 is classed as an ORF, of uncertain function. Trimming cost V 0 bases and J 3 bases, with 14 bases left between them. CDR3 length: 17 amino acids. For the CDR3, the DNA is TGCGCCAGCAGTCAATCTTGGGGGCTAAGATCTAATGAAAAACTGTTTTTT. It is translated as CASSQSWGLRSNEKLFF.

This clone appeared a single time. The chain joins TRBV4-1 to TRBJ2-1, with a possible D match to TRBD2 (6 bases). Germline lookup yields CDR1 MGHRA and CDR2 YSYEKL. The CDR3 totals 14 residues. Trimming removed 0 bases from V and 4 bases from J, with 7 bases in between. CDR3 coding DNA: TGCGCCAGCAGCCAAGATGCGGGGTACAATGAGCAGTTCTTC. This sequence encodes CASSQDAGYNEQFF.

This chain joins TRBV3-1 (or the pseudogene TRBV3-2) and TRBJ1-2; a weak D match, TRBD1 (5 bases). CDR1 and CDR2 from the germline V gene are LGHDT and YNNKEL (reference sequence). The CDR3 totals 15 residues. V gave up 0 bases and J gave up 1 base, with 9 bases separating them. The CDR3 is CASSQEPGLNYGYTF. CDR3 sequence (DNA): TGTGCCAGCAGCCAAGAGCCAGGGCTTAACTATGGCTACACCTTC.

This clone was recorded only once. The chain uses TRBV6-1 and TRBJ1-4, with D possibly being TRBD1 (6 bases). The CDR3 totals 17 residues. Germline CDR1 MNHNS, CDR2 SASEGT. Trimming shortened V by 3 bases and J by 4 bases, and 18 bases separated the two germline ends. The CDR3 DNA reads TGTGCCAGCAGTGATGCGGTCGGGGACATCGGTAATGAAAAACTGTTTTTT. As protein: CASSDAVGDIGNEKLFF.

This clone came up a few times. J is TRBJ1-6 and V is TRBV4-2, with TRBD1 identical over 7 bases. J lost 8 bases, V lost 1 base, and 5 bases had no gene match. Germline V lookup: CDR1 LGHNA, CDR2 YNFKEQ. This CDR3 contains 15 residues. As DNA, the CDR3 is TGTGCCAGCAGCCAAGGGCAGGGGGGAGATTCACCCCTCCACTTT. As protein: CASSQGQGGDSPLHF.

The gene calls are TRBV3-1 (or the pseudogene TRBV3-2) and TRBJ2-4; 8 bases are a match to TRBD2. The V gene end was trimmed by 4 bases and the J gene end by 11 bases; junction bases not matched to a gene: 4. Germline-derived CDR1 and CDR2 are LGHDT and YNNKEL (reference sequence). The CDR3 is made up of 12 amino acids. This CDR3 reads CASSPGLEVQYF. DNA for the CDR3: TGTGCCAGCAGCCCGGGACTAGAAGTTCAGTACTTC.

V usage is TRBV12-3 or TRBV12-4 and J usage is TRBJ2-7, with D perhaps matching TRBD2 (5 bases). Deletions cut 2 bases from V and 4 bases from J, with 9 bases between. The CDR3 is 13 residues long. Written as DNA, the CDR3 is TGTGCCAGCAGTTTATTGGGAGTTTACGAGCAGTACTTC. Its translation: CASSLLGVYEQYF.

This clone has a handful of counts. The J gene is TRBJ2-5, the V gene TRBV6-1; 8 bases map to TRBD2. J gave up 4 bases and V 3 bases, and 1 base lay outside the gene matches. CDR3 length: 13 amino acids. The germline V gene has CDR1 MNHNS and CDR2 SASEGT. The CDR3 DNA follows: TGTGCCAGCAGTGACGGGGGGGGAGAGACCCAGTACTTC. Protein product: CASSDGGGETQYF.

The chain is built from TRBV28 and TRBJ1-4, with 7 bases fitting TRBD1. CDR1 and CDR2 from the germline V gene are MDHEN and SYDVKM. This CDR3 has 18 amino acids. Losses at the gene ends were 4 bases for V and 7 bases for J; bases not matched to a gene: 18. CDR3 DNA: TGTGCCAGCAGTTCCCCGCTCTACAGGGGACTTCTTGTTGAAAAACTGTTTTTT. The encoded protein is CASSSPLYRGLLVEKLFF.

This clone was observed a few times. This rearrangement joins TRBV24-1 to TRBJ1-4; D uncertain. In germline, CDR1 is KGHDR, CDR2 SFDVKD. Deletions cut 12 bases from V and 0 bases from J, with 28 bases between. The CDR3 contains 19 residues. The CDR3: CASHIPRIDITPTNEKLFF. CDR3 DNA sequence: TGTGCCTCCCACATCCCCAGAATCGATATCACCCCAACTAATGAAAAACTGTTTTTT.

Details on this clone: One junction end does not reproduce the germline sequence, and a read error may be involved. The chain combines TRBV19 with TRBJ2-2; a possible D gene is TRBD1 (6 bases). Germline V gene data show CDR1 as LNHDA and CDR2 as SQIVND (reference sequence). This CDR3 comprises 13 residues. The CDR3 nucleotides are TGTGCCGGTAGACAGGCGAACACCGGGGAGCTGTTTTTT. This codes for CAGRQANTGELFF.

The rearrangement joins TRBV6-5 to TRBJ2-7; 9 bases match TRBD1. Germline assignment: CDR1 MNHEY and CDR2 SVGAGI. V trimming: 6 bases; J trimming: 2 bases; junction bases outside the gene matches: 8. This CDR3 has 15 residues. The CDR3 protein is CASSLAGQGPYEQYF. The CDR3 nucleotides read TGTGCCAGCAGCCTCGCGGGACAGGGCCCCTACGAGCAGTACTTC.

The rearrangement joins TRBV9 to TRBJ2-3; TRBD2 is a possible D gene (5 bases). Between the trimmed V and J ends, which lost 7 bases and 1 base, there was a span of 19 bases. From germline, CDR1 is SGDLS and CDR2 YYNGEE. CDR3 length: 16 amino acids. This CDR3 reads CASGHTLGVGTDTQYF. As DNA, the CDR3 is TGTGCCAGCGGCCACACCCTGGGAGTCGGCACAGATACGCAGTATTTT.

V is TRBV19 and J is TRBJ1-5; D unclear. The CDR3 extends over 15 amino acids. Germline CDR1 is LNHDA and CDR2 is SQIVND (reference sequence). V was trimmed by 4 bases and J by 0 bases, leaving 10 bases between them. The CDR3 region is CASSSQDYSNQPQHF. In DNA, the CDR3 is TGTGCCAGTAGTAGTCAGGACTATAGCAATCAGCCCCAGCATTTT.

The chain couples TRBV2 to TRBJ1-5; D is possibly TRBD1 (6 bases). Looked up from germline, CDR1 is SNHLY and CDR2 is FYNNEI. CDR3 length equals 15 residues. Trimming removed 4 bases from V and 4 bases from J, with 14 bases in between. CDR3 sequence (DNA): TGTGCCAGCAGTGTAGAACAGGGAGGGAATCAGCCCCAGCATTTT. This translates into CASSVEQGGNQPQHF.

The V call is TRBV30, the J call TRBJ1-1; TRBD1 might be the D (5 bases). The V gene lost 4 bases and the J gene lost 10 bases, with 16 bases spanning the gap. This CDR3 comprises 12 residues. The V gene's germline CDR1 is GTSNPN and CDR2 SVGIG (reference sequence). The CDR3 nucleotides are TGTGCCTGGAAGATCCCCGGGGGGAGAGCTTTCTTT. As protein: CAWKIPGGRAFF.

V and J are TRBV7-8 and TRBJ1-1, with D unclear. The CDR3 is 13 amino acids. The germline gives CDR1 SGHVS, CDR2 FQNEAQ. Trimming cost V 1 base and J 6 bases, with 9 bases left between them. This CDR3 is CASSLGEIAEAFF. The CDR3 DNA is TGTGCCAGCAGCTTAGGGGAGATCGCTGAAGCTTTCTTT.

The DNA of the CDR3 is TGTGCCACCAGCCAACAGGGGGGACAATACTACACCTTC. This codes for CATSQQGGQYYTF. J is TRBJ1-2 and V is TRBV24-1; 8 positions agree with TRBD1. The V gene's germline CDR1 is KGHDR and CDR2 SFDVKD. V dropped 7 bases and J dropped 10; count of bases not matched to a gene: 10. The CDR3 is 13 amino acids.

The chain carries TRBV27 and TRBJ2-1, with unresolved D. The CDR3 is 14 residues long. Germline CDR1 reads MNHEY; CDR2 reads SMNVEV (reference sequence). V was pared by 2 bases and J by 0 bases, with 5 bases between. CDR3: CASSLPSSYNEQFF. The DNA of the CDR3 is TGTGCCAGCAGTTTACCCAGCTCCTACAATGAGCAGTTCTTC.

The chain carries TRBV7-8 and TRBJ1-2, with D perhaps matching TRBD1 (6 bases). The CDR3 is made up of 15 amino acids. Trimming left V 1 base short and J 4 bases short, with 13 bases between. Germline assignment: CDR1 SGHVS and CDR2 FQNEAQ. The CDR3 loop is CASSLGFGQLYGYTF. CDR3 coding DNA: TGTGCCAGCAGCTTAGGCTTCGGACAGCTCTATGGCTACACCTTC.

CDR3 nucleotides: TGTGCCAGTAGTAATGTGGGCGTTAACTATGGCTACACCTTC. As protein: CASSNVGVNYGYTF. The chain uses TRBV19 and TRBJ1-2; the D is unclear. Germline V CDR1 and CDR2: LNHDA, SQIVND (reference sequence). The CDR3 extends over 14 amino acids. V gave up 4 bases and J gave up 1 base, with 10 bases separating them.

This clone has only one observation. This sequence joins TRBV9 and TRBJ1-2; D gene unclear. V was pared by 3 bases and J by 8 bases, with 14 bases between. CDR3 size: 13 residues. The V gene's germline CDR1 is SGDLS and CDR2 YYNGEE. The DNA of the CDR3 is TGTGCCAGCAGCGCCGACTTGGCGTCGGGCTACACCTTC. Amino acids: CASSADLASGYTF.